This T cell receptor beta chain was captured by sequencing in a study of T-cell reconstitution after alpha-beta-depleted transplantation in children. Per germline, CDR1 DFQATT and CDR2 SNEGSKA (reference sequence). This CDR3 comprises 12 residues. Germline trimming cut 8 bases from V and 8 bases from J; bases unmatched to any gene: 10. Preparation of the TCRbeta library was carried out with unique molecular identifiers. From the PCR reads, TCRdb called clonotypes with MiXCR, one entry per CDR3 protein. Among some 350,000 distinct CDR3 sequences, 10% were seen once, and the ten largest hold about 2.3%.

Specimen: PBMCs from the stem cell graft donor, collected from the stem cell graft. The genes are TRBV20-1 and TRBJ1-1; TRBD1 aligns across 8 bases. The TCR was taken from a human donor who donated a stem cell graft to a child with acute lymphoblastic leukemia. In DNA form, the CDR3 reads TGCAGTCCCGACAGAAGGGACAGGGAAGCTTTCTTT. It specifies CSPDRRDREAFF.